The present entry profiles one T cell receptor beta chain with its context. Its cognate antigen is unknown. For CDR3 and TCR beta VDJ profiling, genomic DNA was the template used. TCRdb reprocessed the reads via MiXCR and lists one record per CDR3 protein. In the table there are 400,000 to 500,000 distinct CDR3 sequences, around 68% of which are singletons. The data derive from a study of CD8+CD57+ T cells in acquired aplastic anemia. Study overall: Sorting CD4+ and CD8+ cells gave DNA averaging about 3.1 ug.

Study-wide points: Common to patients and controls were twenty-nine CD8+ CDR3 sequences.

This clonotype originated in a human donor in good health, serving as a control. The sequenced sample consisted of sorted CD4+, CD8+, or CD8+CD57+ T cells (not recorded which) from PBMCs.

CDR3 bases: TGTGCCAGCACCATTAGTGAGACCCAGTACTTC. This encodes CASTISETQYF. The chain links TRBV2 to TRBJ2-5; D unresolved. Germline-derived CDR1 and CDR2 are SNHLY and FYNNEI. The V end lost 7 bases, the J end lost 5 bases, and 8 bases lay between the germline ends. The CDR3 extends over 11 amino acids.